This T cell receptor (beta chain) emerged from a study of shared clonotypes between healthy human individuals (dated by TCRdb to 2019 to 2021). Study-level background: The cohort comprised a couple of women and a few men aged 18 to 49 years. For each donor, CD4 naive and CD4 memory were each given three plates, CD8 naive was given two plates, and CD8 memory was given one plate. To increase sequencing depth and limit assay-specific biases, TCR repertoire library preparation and sequencing were carried out by different laboratories using diverse techniques. The study deeply sequenced blood TCR repertoires of five healthy adults to estimate repertoire size and the extent of clonotype sharing between individuals. Between about 0.94 and 8.9 billion PBMCs per donor were obtained by leukapheresis. What the work shows at the level of the full study, not this receptor alone: Estimated clonotype richness was generally larger for naive than for memory subsets. When a handful of donors were compared, the shared fraction of clonotypes was about 5.2% for naive CD4, 3.5% to 4% for naive CD8, 2% to 2.5% for memory CD4, and 0.35% to 0.5% for memory CD8. Sampling was restricted to blood, and TCR repertoires in tissue are likely to differ from TCR repertoires in blood. Pairwise subsampling led to the expectation that sequencing depth would affect the degree of clonotype sharing among donors. Clonotypes shared by all four sorted-subset donors showed higher generation probabilities than non-shared clonotypes. Because the study included a small number of donors, the genetic and exposure-history diversity represented was limited. Even with the large sequencing depth, rarefaction of the sorted-subset datasets indicated that sequencing was incomplete.

Comment on this clone: Its antigen has not been determined. Per-base quality was not reported, and no clone a single base away is much larger than it.

Healthy HIV-negative adults with no recently reported acute infections or vaccinations were included as donors. All donors were Caucasian adults living in Nashville, Tennessee, USA. Magnetic negative selection was used to enrich CD4+ T cells, after which naive cells were positively selected on CD45RA and the negative fraction became the memory subset. Blood was collected by leukapheresis, and PBMCs were isolated by Ficoll-Histopaque density gradient centrifugation and then cryopreserved in liquid nitrogen vapor phase. Analytical flow cytometry was used to check the purity and quantity of each magnetically sorted T cell population. Each sorted fraction had its genomic DNA isolated and then quantified by UV absorbance on a Nanodrop 2000c. Using the deep immunoSEQ assay, multiplex PCR amplified TCR CDR3 regions from genomic DNA. Extracted genomic DNA from each cell subset was spread evenly across all wells of several immunoSEQ 96-well plates, with each plate serving as a replicate. Each replicate PCR for sorted subsets received approximately 220 ng genomic DNA, equal to some 32,000 T cell genomes. Purified libraries were quantified with a Qubit 3.0 fluorometer, sized on a Bioanalyzer 2100, and re-quantified with the KAPA Library Quantification kit. A separate single-read 150-cycle Illumina NextSeq 550 flow cell was used to sequence each immunoSEQ 96-well plate. On the study's bioinformatics: The immunoSEQ output contained only junctional sequences without quality scores, so filtering could not match that applied to full-length reads. Sequences were annotated with PyIR, a Python wrapper for IgBLAST v1.9, and V/J genes and CDR3 were assigned using IMGT germline references. Any read was removed if the V/J assignment was weak (E-value above 1e-6), the CDR3 was missing, or the read contained stop codons, out-of-frame junctions, or ambiguous translated residues. V3J clonotypes were defined by identical inferred V gene, J gene, and CDR3 amino acid sequence. The percentage overlap between two repertoires was calculated by dividing the number of shared unique clonotypes by the size of the smaller repertoire. RTK rarefaction, the Chao1 estimator, and Recon v2.1 estimates of unobserved clonotypes were used to assess repertoire richness. For all TCRbeta clonotypes obtained by the gDNA method from a handful of donors, generation probabilities were computed with OLGA. TCRdb took this table from immuneACCESS and kept in-frame rearrangements with V and J called. Such tables lack part of the clones; where checked against another copy, unresolved V genes explain under half of the gap, and the rest is unexplained. The V and J calls and clone size were taken over from that table, and D and trimming were inferred from the DNA. The sample contains some 2,400,000 clones, more than 90% of them found a single time. The ten largest clonotypes hold roughly 0.13% of the sample.

As encoded in the germline V gene (reference sequence), CDR1 is LNHDA while CDR2 is SQIVND. The V and J ends are trimmed by 7 bases and 5 bases, leaving 17 bases between them. Its CDR3 holds 14 amino acids, cysteine through phenylalanine. The CDR3 DNA has 42 bases and is translated from base 1. This TCR was recovered from a man aged 18 to 29 in good health. The sequenced sample consisted of naive CD4+ T cells sorted from blood. Sample cell subset or site, as interpreted from the label and publication: CD45RA+ positively selected. Recombination joined TRBV19 with TRBJ1-1, with no D gene named confidently. The DNA is as follows: TGTGCCAGTAATGGCGGGTATTCGGGGACTGAAGCTTTCTTT. The resulting protein is CASNGGYSGTEAFF.